This T cell receptor beta chain was captured by sequencing in a study of PD-1 blockade in mismatch repair-deficient tumors. Generated by immunoSEQ multiplex PCR, the TCRdb table keeps only in-frame clones and is missing some. The sample gives tens of thousands of clones, around 85% of which show up once; around 2.7% is in the top ten. The TCR-sequenced patients were three responders to pembrolizumab. The table lists this clone with a count of one. This CDR3 spans 15 amino acids. Looked up from germline, CDR1 is SGHTA and CDR2 is FQGTGA. With 4 bases clipped from V and 5 bases from J, the junction kept 2 bases outside the gene matches.

The clonotype originates from an adult with mismatch repair-deficient cancer. This sequence joins TRBV7-3 and TRBJ2-3; TRBD2 agrees at 14 bases. The starting material was peripheral blood, obtained 12 weeks after starting pembrolizumab. Here the CDR3 reads CASSSGLAGVDTQYF. The DNA for the CDR3 is TGTGCCAGCAGCTCGGGACTAGCGGGAGTAGATACGCAGTATTTT.